This T cell receptor beta chain came from a study of T cell repertoires in cytomegalovirus infection. The overall study: The study used recently identified HLA-C-restricted and well-studied HLA-B-restricted CMV epitopes. CMV infection together with matching HLA type was indicated by public TCR beta signatures.

Overall study findings and caveats: CMV-specific TCR beta clonotypes restricted by HLA-C were the ones dominating the ex vivo response. Carriage of CMV together with the relevant HLA was identifiable through cumulative public TCR beta family frequency.

This clonotype was seen ten or more times. Its target is unknown. The germline CDR1 and CDR2 sequences are SGHVS and FNYEAQ. After removal of 3 bases from V and 5 bases from J, the junction contained 19 bases not matched to a gene. The CDR3 spans 20 residues. TCRdb re-called the reads through MiXCR, storing one row per CDR3 protein. The data show about 890,000 distinct CDR3 sequences, approximately 30% seen once. The TCR originated in a human donor in good health (CMV status not recorded). Some clones in this sample may be carry-over from other donors' samples. The V gene is TRBV7-6, the J gene TRBJ2-1; TRBD2 aligns across 10 bases. Sequences were derived from cultured CD8+ T cells from PBMCs, sampled from culture after CMV antigen stimulation. The DNA for the CDR3 is TGTGCCAGCAGCTTTCGGGGGAGGACTAGCGGCAGACAAGGCGACAATGAGCAGTTCTTC. Translation: CASSFRGRTSGRQGDNEQFF.